This TCR beta chain is drawn from a study of T cell clones after liver transplantation. Overall study: Pre-transplant mixed lymphocyte reactions yielded third-party-reactive TCRbeta sequences as comparators for graft-donor-reactive sequences. Subjects received no induction therapy and standard immunosuppression until randomization at 12-24 months post-transplant. Blood was drawn pre-transplant, before withdrawal, and after full or failed withdrawal.

Unstimulated PBMCs were sorted into CD3+CD4+ and CD3+CD8+ populations. CDR1 is SGHAT, CDR2 FQNNGV, per germline. Deletions cut 4 bases from V and 0 bases from J, with 10 bases between. This CDR3 contains 14 residues. Here immunoSEQ multiplex PCR was the method, and the copy in TCRdb shows in-frame clones only, minus some. The top ten clones hold approximately 0.88% of a sample with more than 95,000 clones, over 75% of them seen once. The J gene is TRBJ2-7, the V gene TRBV11-2; D remains ambiguous. Sequencing was performed on CD4+ T cells from blood, taken 12 months after liver transplant. This TCR was sampled from a human patient who received a liver transplant. Some T cells may be graft donor cells. The DNA of the CDR3 is TGTGCCAGCAGCTCCCTCCCTCGCTCCTACGAGCAGTACTTC. Its protein is CASSSLPRSYEQYF. The full variable domain, completed using reference TRBV11-2 and TRBJ2-7, is EAGVAQSPRYKIIEKRQSVAFWCNPISGHATLYWYQQILGQGPKLLIQFQNNGVVDDSQLPKDRFSAERLKGVDSTLKIQPAKLEDSAVYLCASSSLPRSYEQYFGPGTRLTVT.